Below are 26 T cell receptor beta chains sequenced from a single sample in a study of OX40 agonist ivuxolimab in advanced cancers. Clones were sequenced by immunoSEQ multiplex PCR, and TCRdb holds only the in-frame ones, with some missing. The sample shows some 48,000 clones, around 87% of them seen only once. Material: CD4+ or CD8+ T cells sorted from blood, obtained in a trial of the OX40 agonist ivuxolimab. These receptors were obtained from an adult with an advanced solid tumor such as melanoma, head and neck, liver or kidney cancer.

This chain uses TRBV6-1 with TRBJ1-2, with a tentative D call TRBD1 (5 bases). CDR3 length: 12 residues. Between the trimmed V and J ends, which lost 8 bases and 3 bases, there was a span of 10 bases. Germline V gene data show CDR1 as MNHNS and CDR2 as SASEGT. The CDR3 DNA reads as TGTGCCAGCCAGGGCGACTACTATGGCTACACCTTC. It codes for CASQGDYYGYTF.

This rearrangement joins TRBV30 to TRBJ2-3; the match to TRBD2 covers 12 bases. This CDR3 has 17 residues. Germline V lookup: CDR1 GTSNPN, CDR2 SVGIG (reference sequence). J gave up 2 bases and V 0 bases, and 6 bases lay outside the gene matches. For the CDR3, the DNA is TGTGCCTGGAGTGTTGCTAGCGGGAGGGGTATCACAGATACGCAGTATTTT. Translating gives CAWSVASGRGITDTQYF.

V usage is TRBV5-1 and J usage is TRBJ1-2, with 8 positions matching TRBD1. The CDR3 runs 14 residues. Germline lookup yields CDR1 SGHRS and CDR2 YFSETQ. Germline trimming cut 4 bases from V and 7 bases from J; bases unmatched to any gene: 9. CDR3 residues: CASSPGQGGAGYTF. In nucleotides, the CDR3 is TGCGCCAGCAGCCCCGGACAGGGCGGGGCTGGCTACACCTTC.

The chain joins TRBV19 to TRBJ1-1; 10 nucleotides match TRBD1. Germline V gives CDR1 LNHDA, CDR2 SQIVND (reference sequence). The CDR3 runs 16 residues. V gave up 6 bases and J gave up 1 base; unmatched junction bases: 8. As DNA, the CDR3 is TGTGCCAGTAGGCCGGGACAGGGGTCCGGGAACACTGAAGCTTTCTTT. This encodes CASRPGQGSGNTEAFF.

The chain carries TRBV14 and TRBJ2-7; D could derive from TRBD1 or TRBD2 (5 bases each). The CDR3 is 14 amino acids. Germline assignment: CDR1 SGHDN and CDR2 FVKESK. Trimming left V 4 bases short and J 3 bases short, with 13 bases between. In nucleotides, the CDR3 is TGTGCCAGCAGCCGAGACAGTGGGGGCTACGAGCAGTACTTC. This encodes CASSRDSGGYEQYF.

J is TRBJ2-1 and V is TRBV7-8; D might be TRBD2 (6 bases). Trimming took off 2 bases at V and 5 bases at J, with 16 bases between the two ends. This CDR3 is built from 16 residues. The germline gives CDR1 SGHVS, CDR2 FQNEAQ. DNA for the CDR3: TGTGCCAGCAGCTTAAACCCCTCCGGGGGACACAATGAGCAGTTCTTC. This sequence encodes CASSLNPSGGHNEQFF.

CDR3: CAWRGLGEQYF. CDR3 coding DNA: TGTGCCTGGAGGGGTCTTGGAGAGCAGTACTTC. V and J are TRBV30 and TRBJ2-7; D is ambiguous. CDR1 is GTSNPN, CDR2 SVGIG, per germline (reference sequence). CDR3 length: 11 residues. V was pared by 3 bases and J by 7 bases, with 10 bases between.

The genes are TRBV25-1 and TRBJ2-7, with 11 positions matching TRBD2. The CDR3 is 14 residues long. V dropped 8 bases and J dropped 4; count of bases not matched to a gene: 7. Germline assignment: CDR1 MGHDK and CDR2 SYGVNS. CDR3 nucleotides: TGTGCCAGCGAGGGGCTAGCGGGAGGTTACGAGCAGTACTTC. This codes for CASEGLAGGYEQYF.

The gene calls are TRBV7-7 and TRBJ2-5; 7 nucleotides line up with TRBD2. Trimming at V came to 2 bases and at J to 5 bases, leaving 11 bases not matched to a gene. CDR1 is SSHAT, CDR2 FNYEAQ, per germline (reference sequence). The CDR3 sequence is 16 residues long. CDR3 in DNA: TGTGCCAGCAGCTTAATCGGGGGGAGTGGATCGGAGACCCAGTACTTC. It is translated as CASSLIGGSGSETQYF. Filled out from reference TRBV7-7 and TRBJ2-5, the complete variable domain reads GAGVSQSPRYKVTKRGQDVTLRCDPISSHATLYWYQQALGQGPEFLTYFNYEAQPDKSGLPSDRFSAERPEGSISTLTIQRTEQRDSAMYRCASSLIGGSGSETQYFGPGTRLLVL.

The chain employs TRBV6-1 and TRBJ1-5; no firm D call. V lost 6 bases and J 4 bases, leaving 13 bases between the germline ends. Germline V lookup: CDR1 MNHNS, CDR2 SASEGT. The CDR3 contains 14 residues. The CDR3: CASSQTGTNQPQHF. The CDR3 DNA reads TGTGCCAGCAGCCAGACCGGAACAAATCAGCCCCAGCATTTT.

This clone appeared a few times. The chain links TRBV7-6 to TRBJ2-7; no clear D gene. Deletions cut 0 bases from V and 0 bases from J, with 12 bases between. Germline loops: CDR1 SGHVS, CDR2 FNYEAQ. This CDR3 is built from 16 residues. This CDR3 reads CASSLAVAASSYEQYF. The CDR3 DNA reads as TGTGCCAGCAGCTTAGCGGTGGCGGCGAGCTCCTACGAGCAGTACTTC.

V and J are TRBV5-1 and TRBJ1-1; no clear D. The CDR3 spans 14 residues. The V end lost 5 bases, the J end lost 0 bases, and 11 bases lay between the germline ends. CDR1 is SGHRS and CDR2 is YFSETQ in the germline V gene. CDR3 coding DNA: TGCGCCAGCAGATCGAGGACCATGAACACTGAAGCTTTCTTT. It translates to CASRSRTMNTEAFF.

This chain uses TRBV11-2 with TRBJ2-7; a possible D gene is TRBD2 (5 bases). V was trimmed by 1 base and J by 6 bases, leaving 16 bases between them. The CDR3 is 15 amino acids. Per the germline V gene, CDR1 is SGHAT and CDR2 is FQNNGV. CDR3 in DNA: TGTGCCAGCAGCTTAGGGTCGAGGGTTCTCGGCGAGCAGTACTTC. This translates into CASSLGSRVLGEQYF.

V and J are TRBV7-3 and TRBJ2-3; D possibly corresponds to TRBD1 (6 bases). CDR3 length equals 14 residues. Germline V lookup: CDR1 SGHTA, CDR2 FQGTGA. V dropped 4 bases and J dropped 5 bases, with 13 bases sitting between them. DNA of the CDR3: TGTGCCAGCAGCTCCTACAGGGTTGGAGATACGCAGTATTTT. Residues: CASSSYRVGDTQYF.

The rearrangement joins TRBV27 to TRBJ2-6; TRBD1 agrees at 7 bases. V trimming: 5 bases; J trimming: 0 bases; junction bases outside the gene matches: 10. Germline V gene sequence: CDR1 MNHEY, CDR2 SMNVEV (reference sequence). CDR3 length: 18 residues. The CDR3 DNA reads as TGTGCCAGCAGTAGGGGGCAGGCACTTAACTCTGGGGCCAACGTCCTGACTTTC. This gives the protein CASSRGQALNSGANVLTF.

This sequence joins TRBV7-9 and TRBJ1-2; maybe TRBD1 (6 bases). Trimming removed 5 bases from V and 2 bases from J, with 12 bases in between. The germline gives CDR1 SEHNR, CDR2 FQNEAQ (reference sequence). This CDR3 region has 14 residues. The CDR3 bases are TGTGCCAGCAGCCCCCGGACAGTCAACTATGGCTACACCTTC. This translates into CASSPRTVNYGYTF.

This clone was observed a handful of times. The rearrangement links TRBV6-6 to TRBJ2-7; TRBD2 matches at 10 bases. Germline V gene data show CDR1 as MNHNY and CDR2 as SVGAGI (reference sequence). Trimming cost V 2 bases and J 4 bases; bases outside gene matches: 5. The CDR3 covers 15 residues. The CDR3 DNA reads TGTGCCAGCAGTTACGGGGCTAGCGGGGGATACGAGCAGTACTTC. Protein sequence: CASSYGASGGYEQYF.

This rearrangement joins TRBV7-2 to TRBJ1-2, with a possible D match to TRBD1 (6 bases). With 1 base removed from V and 6 bases from J, the gap between germline ends came to 12 bases. The CDR3 is 14 amino acids. The germline V gene encodes CDR1 SGHTA and CDR2 FQGNSA. The DNA for the CDR3 is TGTGCCAGCAGCTTAGGTCCAGGGGCGGATGGCTACACCTTC. It is translated as CASSLGPGADGYTF.

V and J are TRBV5-1 and TRBJ2-1; 8 bases match TRBD1. CDR1 is SGHRS, CDR2 YFSETQ, per germline. V lost 0 bases to trimming and J lost 7 bases; unmatched junction nucleotides: 6. CDR3 length: 15 amino acids. The CDR3 bases are TGCGCCAGCAGCTTGGCGACAGGGGTATTGAATGAGCAGTTCTTC. Encoded protein: CASSLATGVLNEQFF.

The J gene is TRBJ2-7, the V gene TRBV6-5; TRBD2 matches 8 bases. Germline CDR1 is MNHEY and CDR2 is SVGAGI. V was clipped by 6 bases and J by 7 bases; unmatched bases: 14. The CDR3 consists of 15 residues. The CDR3 spells CASSDPRRGAQEQYF. Written as DNA, the CDR3 is TGTGCCAGCAGCGACCCCCGGCGGGGGGCGCAGGAGCAGTACTTC.

The chain links TRBV4-2 to TRBJ2-3; TRBD2 aligns across 11 bases. Germline V gives CDR1 LGHNA, CDR2 YNFKEQ. The V segment lost 4 bases and the J segment 7 bases; nucleotides outside the gene matches: 13. This CDR3 has 17 amino acids. The CDR3 DNA follows: TGTGCCAGCAGCCTTACTAGCGGGGGTACCATGAGCAATACGCAGTATTTT. This translates into CASSLTSGGTMSNTQYF.

J is TRBJ2-3 and V is TRBV5-1, with D perhaps being TRBD1 or TRBD2 (5 bases each). The germline gives CDR1 SGHRS, CDR2 YFSETQ. V gave up 8 bases and J gave up 0 bases, with 13 bases separating them. CDR3 length equals 14 residues. This chain's CDR3 is CASRDGRSTDTQYF. The CDR3, as DNA: TGCGCCAGTAGGGACGGACGTAGCACAGATACGCAGTATTTT. The full variable domain, in which reference TRBV5-1 and TRBJ2-3 provide the parts outside the CDR3, is KAGVTQTPRYLIKTRGQQVTLSCSPISGHRSVSWYQQTPGQGLQFLFEYFSETQRNKGNFPGRFSGRQFSNSRSEMNVSTLELGDSALYLCASRDGRSTDTQYFGPGTRLTVL.

The rearrangement joins TRBV9 to TRBJ1-2; 8 bases line up with TRBD1. There are 13 residues in the CDR3. J gave up 4 bases and V 4 bases, and 3 bases lay outside the gene matches. The germline CDR1 and CDR2 sequences are SGDLS and YYNGEE. In nucleotides, the CDR3 is TGTGCCAGCAGCCCCCAGGGGGCCTATGGCTACACCTTC. It encodes CASSPQGAYGYTF.

This chain joins TRBV19 and TRBJ2-5; the match to TRBD2 covers 8 bases. J was trimmed by 5 bases and V by 4 bases; bases with no gene match: 12. Germline CDR1 reads LNHDA; CDR2 reads SQIVND (reference sequence). This CDR3 is built from 16 residues. CDR3 sequence reads: CASSTYVAGGGETQYF. CDR3 nucleotides: TGTGCCAGTAGTACCTATGTGGCGGGAGGTGGGGAGACCCAGTACTTC.

By sample share, this clone is medium-sized. The CDR3 sequence is CASSLFPSGIYEQYF. The CDR3 region has the DNA TGTGCCAGCAGCTTATTTCCTAGCGGGATTTACGAGCAGTACTTC. J is TRBJ2-7 and V is TRBV7-2; 9 nucleotides match TRBD2. Germline V gene sequence: CDR1 SGHTA, CDR2 FQGNSA. With 2 bases clipped from V and 4 bases from J, the junction kept 6 bases outside the gene matches. The CDR3 is 15 amino acids.

V usage is TRBV2 and J usage is TRBJ2-5; TRBD1 aligns across 7 bases. Germline lookup yields CDR1 SNHLY and CDR2 FYNNEI. J gave up 2 bases and V 5 bases, and 2 bases lay outside the gene matches. The CDR3 spans 13 residues. CDR3 sequence: CASSTGQQETQYF. The CDR3 nucleotides are TGTGCCAGCAGTACGGGACAGCAAGAGACCCAGTACTTC.